Listed below are T cell receptor beta chains from one sample, sequenced in a study of blood T cell repertoires in COVID-19. Profiled with immunoSEQ multiplex PCR; TCRdb holds only in-frame clones, not every one. The sample holds roughly 250,000 clones, around 86% seen once. Material for sequencing was PBMCs or T cells enriched from blood (not recorded which). The origin of the receptors is a woman between 45 and 65 years old who had recovered from COVID-19. Each CDR3 is given with its conserved first and last residue. A D gene is named only where the DNA matches it firmly. Size is stated for part of the rows, as once, few or many counts, or as a class when the clone is expanded.

CDR3aa	CDR3nt	abundance	d_gene	v_gene	j_gene
CASSLLRLEGYTF	TGTGCCAGCAGTTTACTGCGACTGGAGGGCTACACCTTC	-	-	TRBV28	TRBJ1-2
CASSLGPGQGPSYEQYF	TGTGCCAGCAGCTTGGGGCCGGGACAGGGGCCATCCTACGAGCAGTACTTC	-	TRBD1	TRBV5-4	TRBJ2-7
CASSRDQGPPYGYTF	TGTGCCAGCAGTAGAGATCAGGGGCCCCCATATGGCTACACCTTC	-	-	TRBV7-2	TRBJ1-2
CASSQVGVMTNEKLFF	TGTGCCAGCAGCCAAGTAGGGGTTATGACTAATGAAAAACTGTTTTTT	-	-	TRBV3-1/TRBV3-2	TRBJ1-4
CASSPREAFSYEQYF	TGTGCCAGCAGCCCTAGGGAGGCCTTCTCCTACGAGCAGTACTTC	once	-	TRBV7-8	TRBJ2-7
CASSQGGGQPQHF	TGCGCCAGCAGCCAAGGGGGAGGGCAGCCCCAGCATTTT	once	-	TRBV4-3	TRBJ1-5
CASSFPTGESPLHF	TGTGCCAGCAGCTTTCCGACAGGGGAGTCACCCCTCCACTTT	few	TRBD1	TRBV5-6	TRBJ1-6
CASSIGTSGGQETQYF	TGTGCCAGTAGTATAGGTACTAGCGGGGGGCAAGAGACCCAGTACTTC	once	TRBD2	TRBV19	TRBJ2-5
CASSRPSGTESYEQYF	TGTGCCAGCAGCCGCCCATCCGGGACAGAGTCCTACGAGCAGTACTTC	-	TRBD1	TRBV7-9	TRBJ2-7
CASSTLAGGQITGELFF	TGTGCCAGCAGCACCCTAGCGGGAGGGCAAATTACCGGGGAGCTGTTTTTT	-	TRBD2	TRBV9	TRBJ2-2
CASTLPLGRGNSPLHF	TGTGCCAGCACATTACCCCTGGGGAGAGGAAATTCACCCCTCCACTTT	few	-	TRBV27	TRBJ1-6
CASSAPSTETQYF	TGTGCCAGCAGCGCGCCCTCCACCGAGACCCAGTACTTC	-	-	TRBV28	TRBJ2-5
CASSPRDSNEQFF	TGTGCCAGCTCACCAAGGGACAGCAATGAGCAGTTCTTC	-	TRBD1	TRBV18	TRBJ2-1
CASSYWGGTGADTQYF	TGTGCCAGCAGTTACTGGGGGGGGACGGGGGCAGATACGCAGTATTTT	-	TRBD2	TRBV6-5	TRBJ2-3
CASSPTILHAGTGNNEQFF	TGCGCCAGCAGCCCCACGATTCTACATGCCGGGACAGGTAACAATGAGCAGTTCTTC	once	TRBD1	TRBV5-1	TRBJ2-1
CASSLALTSGQETQYF	TGTGCCAGCAGCTTAGCGCTCACTAGCGGCCAAGAGACCCAGTACTTC	-	TRBD2	TRBV7-2	TRBJ2-5
CASSYSTGDSYEQYF	TGTGCCAGCAGTTACTCGACAGGGGACTCCTACGAGCAGTACTTC	-	TRBD1	TRBV6-2/TRBV6-3	TRBJ2-7
CASSDSDTEAFF	TGTGCCAGCAGCGACTCGGACACTGAAGCTTTCTTT	once	-	TRBV6-2/TRBV6-3	TRBJ1-1
CASSPNRDYGYTF	TGTGCCAGCAGCCCGAACCGGGACTATGGCTACACCTTC	-	-	TRBV12-3/TRBV12-4	TRBJ1-2
CASSEAGREGETQYF	TGTGCCAGCAGCGAGGCGGGGCGGGAGGGGGAGACCCAGTACTTC	-	TRBD2	TRBV28	TRBJ2-5
CSVGGQGVEHGYTF	TGCAGCGTTGGAGGACAGGGGGTTGAGCATGGCTACACCTTC	few	TRBD1	TRBV29-1	TRBJ1-2
CASSLTWSSYEQYF	TGTGCCAGCAGCTTAACTTGGAGCTCCTACGAGCAGTACTTC	-	-	TRBV7-9	TRBJ2-7
CASSEYQAGGSTQYF	TGTGCCAGCAGTGAATATCAAGCGGGGGGGTCTACGCAGTATTTT	few	TRBD2	TRBV2	TRBJ2-3
CASSVAQGNEKLFF	TGTGCCAGCAGCGTAGCACAGGGTAATGAAAAACTGTTTTTT	-	-	TRBV9	TRBJ1-4
CASRQAPLAQHF	TGTGCCAGTAGGCAGGCTCCCCTTGCCCAGCATTTT	-	-	TRBV19	TRBJ1-5
CASSSAGGSQPQHF	TGTGCCAGCAGTTCCGCAGGGGGTAGTCAGCCCCAGCATTTT	-	TRBD1	TRBV6-2/TRBV6-3	TRBJ1-5